This T cell receptor (beta chain) is drawn from a study of CD8 T cells in Susac syndrome. Reverse transcription used roughly 0.5 to 1 ug RNA and random hexamers. MiXCR was run by TCRdb on the immunoSEQ multiplex PCR reads, yielding one entry per CDR3 protein. The table lists tens of thousands of distinct CDR3 sequences, 90% to 97% of them singletons. Through negative isolation, CD4+ and CD8+ T cells were obtained, while TEMRA cells were enriched using FACS. This CDR3 comprises 14 residues. Germline V gives CDR1 MDHEN, CDR2 SYDVKM. Trimming removed 6 bases at V and 7 bases at J, with 16 bases between. This receptor was taken from a human donor with Susac syndrome. Sequenced material: CD8+ T cells from PBMCs. The chain links TRBV28 to TRBJ2-1, with D possibly TRBD2 on 6 matching bases. The CDR3 sequence is CASRAGGALNEQFF. The CDR3 bases are TGTGCCAGCAGGGCGGGCGGGGCCCTGAATGAGCAGTTCTTC.